This TCR beta chain was documented in a study of T cell responses to AZD1222 COVID-19 vaccine. Notes on the study in general: Possibly, clonal diversity was underestimated; donors were largely white British and included more females. At baseline, seropositivity was found in only a handful of AZD1222 recipients. Mapped onto spike, vaccine-associated CD4 TCRs spanned it and were dominant at 160-218 and 743-854.

Germline CDR1 reads KGHSH; CDR2 reads LQKENI. Unmatched junction bases numbered 4, after V lost 4 bases and J lost 6 bases. The CDR3 consists of 13 residues. TCRdb's table, derived via immunoSEQ multiplex PCR, lists solely in-frame clones and lacks some. The table includes some 85,000 clones, around 87% detected once. Worth noting for this clone: Its antigen is undetermined.

Sequences were derived from peripheral blood, sampled on day 0 of AZD1222 vaccination. The sequence was collected from an adult in good health. This sequence joins TRBV18 and TRBJ1-2, with 8 bases matching TRBD1. The CDR3 is CASSQDRENGYTF. The CDR3 DNA is TGTGCCAGCTCACAGGACAGGGAGAATGGCTACACCTTC.